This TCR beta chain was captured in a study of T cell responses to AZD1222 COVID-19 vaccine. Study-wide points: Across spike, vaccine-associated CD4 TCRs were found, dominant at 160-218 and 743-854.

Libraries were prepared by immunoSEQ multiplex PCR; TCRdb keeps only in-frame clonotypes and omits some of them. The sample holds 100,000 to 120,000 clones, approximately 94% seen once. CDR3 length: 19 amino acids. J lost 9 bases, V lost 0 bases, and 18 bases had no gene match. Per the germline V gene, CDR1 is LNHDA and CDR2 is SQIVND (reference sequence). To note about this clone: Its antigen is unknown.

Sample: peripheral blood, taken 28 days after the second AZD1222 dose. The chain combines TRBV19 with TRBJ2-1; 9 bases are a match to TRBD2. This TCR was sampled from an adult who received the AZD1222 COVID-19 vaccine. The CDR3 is CASSIDQGAKAGGPSEQFF. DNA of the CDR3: TGTGCCAGTAGTATAGATCAGGGAGCGAAGGCGGGAGGGCCCAGTGAGCAGTTCTTC.